This passage covers 23 T cell receptor beta chains from one sample sequenced in a study of T cell responses to AZD1222 COVID-19 vaccine. Assay used: immunoSEQ multiplex PCR; TCRdb lists only in-frame clones, some missing. The sample lists around 100,000 clones, roughly 89% occurring once. Sequenced here: peripheral blood, sampled on day 0 of AZD1222 vaccination. These receptors originate from an adult in good health.

The J gene is TRBJ2-1, the V gene TRBV7-9; 8 nucleotides match TRBD2. The CDR3 totals 16 residues. CDR1 is SEHNR, CDR2 FQNEAQ, per germline (reference sequence). J was trimmed by 5 bases and V by 5 bases; bases with no gene match: 11. The DNA of the CDR3 is TGTGCCAGCAGCCCCCGAGGGGAGCGGGGGAACAATGAGCAGTTCTTC. It yields the protein CASSPRGERGNNEQFF. The full variable domain, its missing parts supplied by reference TRBV7-9 and TRBJ2-1, is DTGVSQNPRHKITKRGQNVTFRCDPISEHNRLYWYRQTLGQGPEFLTYFQNEAQLEKSRLLSDRFSAERPKGSFSTLEIQRTEQGDSAMYLCASSPRGERGNNEQFFGPGTRLTVL.

The sample holds a few counts of this clone. The CDR3 bases are TGTGCCAGCAGCTTAGCGTTTGGGGGGAATGAAAAACTGTTTTTT. Protein product: CASSLAFGGNEKLFF. The chain couples TRBV7-9 to TRBJ1-4, with D possibly matching TRBD1 (5 bases). The germline V gene encodes CDR1 SEHNR and CDR2 FQNEAQ (reference sequence). The CDR3 has 15 residues. Trimming pared 0 bases from V and 5 bases from J, leaving 10 bases between.

J is TRBJ2-5 and V is TRBV4-2; no clear D. CDR1 and CDR2 from the germline V gene are LGHNA and YNFKEQ. V lost 4 bases and J 5 bases, leaving 8 bases between the germline ends. This CDR3 is 12 amino acids long. The CDR3 sequence: CASSLEAETQYF. DNA for the CDR3: TGTGCCAGCAGCCTTGAGGCGGAGACCCAGTACTTC.

The chain joins TRBV6-1 to TRBJ1-1; D is uncertain. The V gene's germline CDR1 is MNHNS and CDR2 SASEGT. The CDR3 length is 13 residues. The V gene lost 0 bases and the J gene lost 5 bases, with 7 bases spanning the gap. CDR3 sequence reads: CASSEARRTEAFF. DNA of the CDR3: TGTGCCAGCAGTGAAGCGCGACGGACTGAAGCTTTCTTT.

The chain uses TRBV5-1 and TRBJ2-6; TRBD2 is a possible D gene (5 bases). CDR1 is SGHRS, CDR2 YFSETQ, per germline. The CDR3 runs 16 residues. V lost 7 bases, J lost 0 bases, and 14 bases lay in between. CDR3 nucleotide sequence: TGCGCCAGCGGATGGGGAGAACTCTCTGGGGCCAACGTCCTGACTTTC. This gives the protein CASGWGELSGANVLTF.

V is TRBV7-9 and J is TRBJ2-7, with 7 nucleotides matching TRBD1. From germline, CDR1 is SEHNR and CDR2 FQNEAQ (reference sequence). J gave up 2 bases and V 7 bases, and 8 bases lay outside the gene matches. The CDR3 has 14 residues. This CDR3 is CASTLGTEPYEQYF. The CDR3 DNA reads TGTGCCAGCACCTTGGGGACAGAACCCTACGAGCAGTACTTC.

The V gene is TRBV11-2, the J gene TRBJ2-5; TRBD2 aligns across 7 bases. The CDR3 totals 17 residues. V lost 0 bases to trimming and J lost 2 bases; unmatched junction nucleotides: 9. CDR1 is SGHAT, CDR2 FQNNGV, per germline. The CDR3 coding sequence is TGTGCCAGCAGCTTAGATCTAGTTGGGGGAGGGCAAGAGACCCAGTACTTC. It translates to CASSLDLVGGGQETQYF.

The chain recombines TRBV6-6 with TRBJ1-5; D remains ambiguous. The CDR3 length is 12 residues. Germline V lookup: CDR1 MNHNY, CDR2 SVGAGI (reference sequence). Trimming cost V 5 bases and J 9 bases, with 11 bases left between them. In nucleotides, the CDR3 is TGTGCCAGCAGTCCAGGAGGTCGGCCCCAGCATTTT. Amino acids: CASSPGGRPQHF.

V is TRBV7-2 and J is TRBJ1-2; tentative D call: TRBD1 (6 bases). Germline CDR1 SGHTA, CDR2 FQGNSA. Trimming cost V 2 bases and J 5 bases, with 9 bases left between them. The CDR3 runs to 13 residues. CDR3 nucleotide sequence: TGTGCCAGCAGCTTACAACAGGGTTATGGCTACACCTTC. This encodes CASSLQQGYGYTF.

This chain links TRBV28 with TRBJ2-3; 7 bases agree with TRBD2. Germline V lookup: CDR1 MDHEN, CDR2 SYDVKM. The CDR3 runs 15 residues. V shed 2 bases, J shed 1 base, and the junction held 3 bases outside the gene matches. Written as DNA, the CDR3 is TGTGCCAGCAGTTTACCCCGGGGGGGCACAGATACGCAGTATTTT. It codes for CASSLPRGGTDTQYF.

The gene calls are TRBV10-3 and TRBJ1-2; perhaps TRBD1 as D (5 bases). This CDR3 is built from 16 residues. V shed 5 bases and J shed 1 base, with 17 bases lying between them. The germline V gene has CDR1 ENHRY and CDR2 SYGVKD. Here the CDR3 reads CAISKTGTELNYGYTF. CDR3 DNA sequence: TGTGCCATCAGTAAAACCGGGACCGAGCTTAACTATGGCTACACCTTC.

The chain links TRBV7-6 to TRBJ2-7; 10 nucleotides match TRBD2. The germline V gene encodes CDR1 SGHVS and CDR2 FNYEAQ. Losses at the gene ends were 3 bases for V and 6 bases for J; bases not matched to a gene: 5. The CDR3 covers 14 residues. CDR3 DNA sequence: TGTGCCAGCAGCTTTCGGACTAGCGGTGGCGAGCAGTACTTC. Protein: CASSFRTSGGEQYF.

This chain joins TRBV13 and TRBJ2-2; 10 nucleotides agree with TRBD1. CDR1 PRHDT and CDR2 FYEKMQ come from the germline V gene (reference sequence). This CDR3 spans 16 amino acids. Losses at the gene ends were 5 bases for V and 4 bases for J; bases not matched to a gene: 7. The CDR3 DNA follows: TGTGCCAGCAGCGCGCGACAGGGGGCGGTCACCGGGGAGCTGTTTTTT. This sequence encodes CASSARQGAVTGELFF. Based on the CDR3 plus reference TRBV13 and TRBJ2-2, the full variable domain is AAGVIQSPRHLIKEKRETATLKCYPIPRHDTVYWYQQGPGQDPQFLISFYEKMQSDKGSIPDRFSAQQFSDYHSELNMSSLELGDSALYFCASSARQGAVTGELFFGEGSRLTVL.

This clone was detected once. The gene calls are TRBV18 and TRBJ1-3; D is undetermined. Germline V gene sequence: CDR1 KGHSH, CDR2 LQKENI. The CDR3 spans 16 residues. Trimming cost V 3 bases and J 0 bases, with 12 bases left between them. The CDR3, as DNA: TGTGCCAGCTCACCTACGACTGACGGCTCTGGAAACACCATATATTTT. Translated: CASSPTTDGSGNTIYF.

The chain has TRBV6-5 and TRBJ2-5; 7 bases are a match to TRBD2. CDR1 MNHEY and CDR2 SVGAGI come from the germline V gene. V was pared by 6 bases and J by 3 bases, with 4 bases of the junction left unmatched. The CDR3 has 13 residues. The CDR3, as DNA: TGTGCCAGCAGACGGACTAGGGAAGAGACCCAGTACTTC. Translation gives CASRRTREETQYF.

This CDR3 reads CASSKGSRNTGELFF. DNA for the CDR3: TGTGCCAGCAGTAAGGGGTCGCGGAACACCGGGGAGCTGTTTTTT. The chain uses TRBV9 and TRBJ2-2, with D perhaps matching TRBD1 (5 bases). There are 15 residues in the CDR3. Looked up from germline, CDR1 is SGDLS and CDR2 is YYNGEE. Trimming removed 5 bases at V and 1 base at J, with 12 bases between.

This chain uses TRBV7-2 with TRBJ2-5; D gene unclear. The CDR3 length is 13 residues. V was shortened by 2 bases and J by 1 base, with 5 bases between the two germline ends. Germline V gene lookup returns CDR1 SGHTA and CDR2 FQGNSA. The CDR3 loop is CASSLSPQETQYF. CDR3 nucleotide sequence: TGTGCCAGCAGCTTATCCCCCCAAGAGACCCAGTACTTC.

J is TRBJ1-6 and V is TRBV6-6, with 7 bases identical to TRBD1. The CDR3 spans 16 residues. Unmatched junction bases numbered 3, after V lost 2 bases and J lost 2 bases. Germline V gene lookup returns CDR1 MNHNY and CDR2 SVGAGI (reference sequence). CDR3 bases: TGTGCCAGCAGTTACGGGACAGCTGCCTATAATTCACCCCTCCACTTT. Translation: CASSYGTAAYNSPLHF.

This chain uses TRBV30 with TRBJ2-1, with D uncertain. This CDR3 has 15 amino acids. Trimming took 4 bases from V and 7 from J, leaving 20 bases between them. The germline CDR1 and CDR2 sequences are GTSNPN and SVGIG (reference sequence). This CDR3 is CAWNTDPPTWNEQFF. Here the CDR3 DNA reads TGTGCCTGGAACACGGATCCCCCTACGTGGAATGAGCAGTTCTTC.

This chain uses TRBV6-2 or TRBV6-3 with TRBJ2-1; 13 bases align to TRBD2. V lost 5 bases to trimming and J lost 8 bases; unmatched junction nucleotides: 12. In germline, CDR1 is MNHEY, CDR2 SVGEGT. The CDR3 spans 17 residues. The CDR3 bases are TGTGCCAGCAGTGACGGGACAGCCGGGACTAGCGGGGATGAGCAGTTCTTC. Residues: CASSDGTAGTSGDEQFF.

The CDR3 loop is CASSGQGTAGETQYF. CDR3 in DNA: TGCGCCAGCTCGGGACAGGGGACGGCGGGGGAGACCCAGTACTTC. The V gene is TRBV5-1, the J gene TRBJ2-5, with TRBD1 matching 10 bases. This CDR3 is built from 15 residues. The V segment lost 7 bases and the J segment 5 bases; nucleotides outside the gene matches: 11. Per the germline V gene, CDR1 is SGHRS and CDR2 is YFSETQ.

The chain is built from TRBV4-3 and TRBJ1-2; tentatively, D is TRBD1 (6 bases). This CDR3 has 13 residues. V lost 4 bases, J lost 3 bases, and 9 bases lay in between. CDR1 and CDR2 (germline): LGHNA, YSLEER. The CDR3, as DNA: TGCGCCAGCAGCCTCGGGACACACTATGGCTACACCTTC. Translated: CASSLGTHYGYTF.

This chain links TRBV27 with TRBJ2-3, with D possibly matching TRBD2 (6 bases). Germline values: CDR1 MNHEY, CDR2 SMNVEV (reference sequence). Between the trimmed V and J ends, which lost 5 bases and 5 bases, there was a span of 11 bases. The CDR3 consists of 13 residues. The DNA of the CDR3 is TGTGCCAGCAGTGACCGACTAGGAGATACGCAGTATTTT. This translates into CASSDRLGDTQYF.